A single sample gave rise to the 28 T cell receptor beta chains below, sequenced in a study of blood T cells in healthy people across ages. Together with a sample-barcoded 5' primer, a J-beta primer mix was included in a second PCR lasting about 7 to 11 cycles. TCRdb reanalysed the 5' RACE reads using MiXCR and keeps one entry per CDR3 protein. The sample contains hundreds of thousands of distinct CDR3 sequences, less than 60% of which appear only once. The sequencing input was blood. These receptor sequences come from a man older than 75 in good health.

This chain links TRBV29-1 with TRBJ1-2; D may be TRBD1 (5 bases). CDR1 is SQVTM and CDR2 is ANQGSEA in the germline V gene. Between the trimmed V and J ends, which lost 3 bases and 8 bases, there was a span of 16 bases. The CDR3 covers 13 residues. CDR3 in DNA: TGCAGCGTTGATCAGGGAATAGCGGAGGGCTACACCTTC. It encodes CSVDQGIAEGYTF.

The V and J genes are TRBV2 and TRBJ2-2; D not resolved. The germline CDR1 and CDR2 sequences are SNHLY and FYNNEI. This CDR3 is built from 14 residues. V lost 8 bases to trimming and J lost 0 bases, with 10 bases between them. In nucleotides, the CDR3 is TGTGCCAGCTCCGAGGACGCGAACACCGGGGAGCTGTTTTTT. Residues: CASSEDANTGELFF.

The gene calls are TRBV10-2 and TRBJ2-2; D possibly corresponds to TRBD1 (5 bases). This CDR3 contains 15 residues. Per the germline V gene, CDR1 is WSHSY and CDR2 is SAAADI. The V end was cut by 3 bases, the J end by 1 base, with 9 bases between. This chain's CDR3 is CASSDSQVNTGELFF. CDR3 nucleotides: TGCGCCAGCAGTGATTCACAGGTGAACACCGGGGAGCTGTTTTTT.

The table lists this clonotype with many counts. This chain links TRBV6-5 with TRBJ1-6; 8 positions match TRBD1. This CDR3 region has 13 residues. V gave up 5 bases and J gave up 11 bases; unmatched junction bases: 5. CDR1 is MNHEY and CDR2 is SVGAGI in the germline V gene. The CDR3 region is CASSRDRLTPLHF. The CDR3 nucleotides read TGTGCCAGCAGTCGGGACAGGCTGACACCCCTCCACTTT.

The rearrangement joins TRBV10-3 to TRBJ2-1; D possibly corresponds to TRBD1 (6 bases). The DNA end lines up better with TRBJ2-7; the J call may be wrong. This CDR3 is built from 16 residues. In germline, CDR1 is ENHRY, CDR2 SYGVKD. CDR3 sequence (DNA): TGTGCCATCAGTGAGTCGGACAGTTTCTCCTACAATGAGCAGTACTTC. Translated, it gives CAISESDSFSYNEQYF.

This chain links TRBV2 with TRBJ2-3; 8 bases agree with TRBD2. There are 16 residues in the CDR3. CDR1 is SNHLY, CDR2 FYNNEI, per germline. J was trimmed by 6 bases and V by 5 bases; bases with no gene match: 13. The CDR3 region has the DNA TGTGCCAGCAGTCGAGACTGGACTAGCCCCGGGGATACGCAGTATTTT. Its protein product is CASSRDWTSPGDTQYF.

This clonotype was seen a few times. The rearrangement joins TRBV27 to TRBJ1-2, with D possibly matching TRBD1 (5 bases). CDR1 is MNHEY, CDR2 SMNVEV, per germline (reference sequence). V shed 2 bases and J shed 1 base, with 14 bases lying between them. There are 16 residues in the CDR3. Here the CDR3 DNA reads TGTGCCAGCAGTTTAGAGGGGCCTGGCCGTAACTATGGCTACACCTTC. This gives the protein CASSLEGPGRNYGYTF.

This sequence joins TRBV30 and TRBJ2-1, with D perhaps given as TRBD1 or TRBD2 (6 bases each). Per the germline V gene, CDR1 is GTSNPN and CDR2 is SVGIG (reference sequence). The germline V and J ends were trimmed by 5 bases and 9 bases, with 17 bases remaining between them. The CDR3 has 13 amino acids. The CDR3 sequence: CAWGQGMGGEQFF. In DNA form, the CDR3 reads TGTGCCTGGGGGCAGGGGATGGGGGGTGAGCAGTTCTTC.

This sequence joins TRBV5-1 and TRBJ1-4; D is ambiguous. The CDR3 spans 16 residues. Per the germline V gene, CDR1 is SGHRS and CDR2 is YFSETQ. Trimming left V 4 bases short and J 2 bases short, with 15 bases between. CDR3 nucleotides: TGCGCCAGCAGCCAAGATCACCGGGTCACTAATGAAAAACTGTTTTTT. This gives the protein CASSQDHRVTNEKLFF.

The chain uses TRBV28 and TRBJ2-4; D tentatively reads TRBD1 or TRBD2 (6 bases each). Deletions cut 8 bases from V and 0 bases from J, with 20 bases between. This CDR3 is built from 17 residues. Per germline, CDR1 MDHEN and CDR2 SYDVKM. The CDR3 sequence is CASSGGLQVIAKNIQYF. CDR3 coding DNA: TGTGCCAGCTCTGGGGGGCTACAGGTTATAGCCAAAAACATTCAGTACTTC.

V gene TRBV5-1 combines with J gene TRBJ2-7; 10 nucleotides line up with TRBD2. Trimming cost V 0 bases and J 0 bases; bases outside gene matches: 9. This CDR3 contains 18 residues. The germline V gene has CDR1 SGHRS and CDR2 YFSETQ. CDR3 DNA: TGCGCCAGCAGCTTGGCCTCAACTAGCGGGATTAGCTCCTACGAGCAGTACTTC. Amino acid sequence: CASSLASTSGISSYEQYF.

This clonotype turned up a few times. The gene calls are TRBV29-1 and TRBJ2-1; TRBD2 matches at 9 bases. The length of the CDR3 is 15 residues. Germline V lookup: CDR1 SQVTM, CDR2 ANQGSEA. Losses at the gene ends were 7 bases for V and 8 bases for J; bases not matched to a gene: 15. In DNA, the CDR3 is TGCAGCGGCGGCACTAGCGGGCGAGGGGGCGATGAGCAGTTCTTC. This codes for CSGGTSGRGGDEQFF.

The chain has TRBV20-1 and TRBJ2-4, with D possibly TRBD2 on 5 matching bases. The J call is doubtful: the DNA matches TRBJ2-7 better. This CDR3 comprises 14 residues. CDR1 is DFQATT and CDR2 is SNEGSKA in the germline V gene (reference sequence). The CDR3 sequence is CSARDVREDYEQYF. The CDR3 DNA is TGCAGTGCTAGAGATGTTCGGGAAGACTACGAGCAGTACTTC.

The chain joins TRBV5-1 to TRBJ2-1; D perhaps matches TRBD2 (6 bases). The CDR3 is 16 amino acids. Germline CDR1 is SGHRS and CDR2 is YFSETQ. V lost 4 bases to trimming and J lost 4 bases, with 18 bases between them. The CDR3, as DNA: TGCGCCAGCAGCCCGCGGGGCGACGGACTATACAATGAGCAGTTCTTC. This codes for CASSPRGDGLYNEQFF. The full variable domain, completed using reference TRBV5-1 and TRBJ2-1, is KAGVTQTPRYLIKTRGQQVTLSCSPISGHRSVSWYQQTPGQGLQFLFEYFSETQRNKGNFPGRFSGRQFSNSRSEMNVSTLELGDSALYLCASSPRGDGLYNEQFFGPGTRLTVL.

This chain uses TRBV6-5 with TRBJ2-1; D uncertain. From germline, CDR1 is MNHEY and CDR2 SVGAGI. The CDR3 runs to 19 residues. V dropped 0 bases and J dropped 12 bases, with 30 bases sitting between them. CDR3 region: CASSYSPQVRIYFAHGQFF. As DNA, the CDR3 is TGTGCCAGCAGTTACTCCCCCCAGGTCAGGATTTATTTTGCCCATGGGCAGTTCTTC.

CDR3 loop: CASRPQVSSGAFF. The DNA for the CDR3 is TGTGCCAGCAGGCCCCAGGTGTCATCCGGGGCTTTCTTT. This chain uses TRBV7-9 with TRBJ1-1; D not resolved. Germline V gene sequence: CDR1 SEHNR, CDR2 FQNEAQ (reference sequence). This CDR3 has 13 amino acids. Between the trimmed V and J ends, which lost 6 bases and 11 bases, there was a span of 19 bases.

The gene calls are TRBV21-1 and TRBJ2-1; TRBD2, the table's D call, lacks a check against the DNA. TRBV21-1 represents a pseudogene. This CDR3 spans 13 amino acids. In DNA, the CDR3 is TGTGCCAGCGGGACTAGCGGAAGGGATGAGCAGTTCTTC. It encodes CASGTSGRDEQFF.

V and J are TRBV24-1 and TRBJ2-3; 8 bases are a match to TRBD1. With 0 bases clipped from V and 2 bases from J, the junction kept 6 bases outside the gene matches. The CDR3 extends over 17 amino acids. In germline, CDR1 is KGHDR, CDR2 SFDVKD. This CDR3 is CATSDLGGTGNTDTQYF. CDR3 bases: TGTGCCACCAGTGATTTGGGCGGGACAGGAAACACAGATACGCAGTATTTT.

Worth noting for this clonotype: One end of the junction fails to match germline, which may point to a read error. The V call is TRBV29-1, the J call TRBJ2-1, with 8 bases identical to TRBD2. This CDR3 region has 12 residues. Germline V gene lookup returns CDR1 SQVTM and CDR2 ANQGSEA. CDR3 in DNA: TGCAGCGTTGCGGGGGGGTTCAATGACCAGTTCTTC. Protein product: CSVAGGFNDQFF.

Here the CDR3 reads CSARMGVNEQFF. The CDR3 DNA follows: TGCAGTGCTAGAATGGGGGTGAATGAGCAGTTCTTC. This chain connects TRBV20-1 to TRBJ2-1; perhaps D is TRBD1 or TRBD2 (5 bases each). This CDR3 contains 12 residues. Germline-derived CDR1 and CDR2 are DFQATT and SNEGSKA (reference sequence). Trimming removed 2 bases from V and 7 bases from J, with 9 bases in between.

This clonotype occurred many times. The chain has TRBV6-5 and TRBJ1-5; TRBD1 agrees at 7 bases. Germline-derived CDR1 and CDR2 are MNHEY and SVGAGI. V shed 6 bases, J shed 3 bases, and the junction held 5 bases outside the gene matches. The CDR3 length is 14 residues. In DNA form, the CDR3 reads TGTGCCAGCAGCCGACAGGGTCTCAATCAGCCCCAGCATTTT. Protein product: CASSRQGLNQPQHF.

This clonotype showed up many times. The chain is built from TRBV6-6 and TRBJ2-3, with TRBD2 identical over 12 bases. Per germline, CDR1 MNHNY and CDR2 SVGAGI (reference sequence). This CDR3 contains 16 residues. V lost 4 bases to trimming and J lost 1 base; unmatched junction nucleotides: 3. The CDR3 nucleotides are TGTGCCAGCAGTTCAAGGACTAGCGGGGGCACAGATACGCAGTATTTT. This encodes CASSSRTSGGTDTQYF.

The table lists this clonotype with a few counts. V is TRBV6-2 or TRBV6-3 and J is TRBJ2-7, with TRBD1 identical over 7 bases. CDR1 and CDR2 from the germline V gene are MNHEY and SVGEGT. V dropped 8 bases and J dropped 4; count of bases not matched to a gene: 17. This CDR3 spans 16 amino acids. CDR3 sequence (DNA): TGTGCCAGCGTTTATCAACCGGGACAGACAGCTTACGAGCAGTACTTC. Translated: CASVYQPGQTAYEQYF.

The CDR3 DNA sequence: TGTGCCATCAGTGAGAGGACAGGGGAGTATCGAGAGACCCAGTACTTC. This codes for CAISERTGEYRETQYF. The chain uses TRBV10-3 and TRBJ2-5; 9 bases map to TRBD1. From germline, CDR1 is ENHRY and CDR2 SYGVKD. The CDR3 runs 16 residues. V was pared by 2 bases and J by 4 bases, with 8 bases of the junction left unmatched.

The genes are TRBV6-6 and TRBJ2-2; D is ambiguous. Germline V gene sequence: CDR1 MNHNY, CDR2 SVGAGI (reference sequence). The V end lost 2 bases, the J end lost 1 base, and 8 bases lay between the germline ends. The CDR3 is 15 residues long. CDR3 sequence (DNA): TGTGCCAGCAGTTACACCGTGCAGAACACCGGGGAGCTGTTTTTT. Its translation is CASSYTVQNTGELFF.

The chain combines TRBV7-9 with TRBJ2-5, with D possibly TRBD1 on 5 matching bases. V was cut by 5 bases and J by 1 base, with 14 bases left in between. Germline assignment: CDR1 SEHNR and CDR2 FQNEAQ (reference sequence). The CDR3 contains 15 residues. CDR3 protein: CASSPGFPSQETQYF. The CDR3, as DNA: TGTGCCAGCAGCCCAGGGTTCCCCTCCCAAGAGACCCAGTACTTC.

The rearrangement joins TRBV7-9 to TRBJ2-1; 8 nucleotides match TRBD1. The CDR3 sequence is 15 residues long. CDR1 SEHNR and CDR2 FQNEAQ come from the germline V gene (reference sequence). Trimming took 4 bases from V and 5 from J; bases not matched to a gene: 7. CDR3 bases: TGTGCCAGCAGCTCAGGACAGGGTTTGAACAATGAGCAGTTCTTC. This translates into CASSSGQGLNNEQFF.

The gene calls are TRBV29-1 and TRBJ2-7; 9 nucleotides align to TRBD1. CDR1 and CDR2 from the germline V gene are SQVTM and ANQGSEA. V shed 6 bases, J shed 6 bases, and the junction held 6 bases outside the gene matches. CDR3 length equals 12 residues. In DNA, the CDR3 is TGCAGCGTGGGACAGGGTGAGGGCGAGCAGTACTTC. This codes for CSVGQGEGEQYF.